These 20 T cell receptor beta chains share one sample of origin, sequenced in a study of T cells in Graves' hyperthyroidism and ophthalmopathy. The CDR3 regions of TCR beta were amplified from RNA transcripts. TCR CDR3 underwent first-round RT-PCR with the HTBI primer set. TCRdb called the multiplex PCR reads again in MiXCR, with one record for every CDR3 protein. The sample carries around 600,000 distinct CDR3 sequences, approximately 14% recorded once. Specimen: blood. Every receptor here comes from a woman aged 50 to 60 with Graves' ophthalmopathy.

At least ten counts were recorded for this clonotype. J is TRBJ2-7 and V is TRBV11-2; D not resolved. Germline CDR1 and CDR2: SGHAT and FQNNGV. V shed 3 bases and J shed 4 bases, with 13 bases lying between them. The CDR3 runs to 14 residues. This CDR3 is CASSLARYPYEQYF. The CDR3, as DNA: TGTGCCAGCAGCTTGGCCCGTTATCCTTACGAGCAGTACTTC.

V gene TRBV24-1 combines with J gene TRBJ2-5; TRBD1 aligns across 10 bases. The CDR3 is 16 residues long. J lost 1 base, V lost 4 bases, and 5 bases had no gene match. From germline, CDR1 is KGHDR and CDR2 SFDVKD. The CDR3 DNA reads as TGTGCCACCAGTGACACCGGGACAGGGGTCCAAGAGACCCAGTACTTC. This gives the protein CATSDTGTGVQETQYF.

This clonotype was observed at least ten times. The V gene is TRBV28, the J gene TRBJ2-1; TRBD2 is a possible D gene (5 bases). The CDR3 contains 12 residues. V gave up 6 bases and J gave up 12 bases, with 15 bases separating them. Germline V gene lookup returns CDR1 MDHEN and CDR2 SYDVKM. The CDR3 reads CASSPPARGQFF. CDR3 nucleotides: TGTGCCAGCAGCCCCCCAGCCCGGGGGCAGTTCTTC.

This clonotype was found a few times. The chain couples TRBV6-9 to TRBJ1-4; no firm D call. V was pared by 2 bases and J by 5 bases, with 9 bases between. This CDR3 has 14 residues. In germline, CDR1 is MNHGY, CDR2 SVAAGI. The CDR3 bases are TGTGCCAGCAGTTATCCAGGTAGAAATGAAAAACTGTTTTTT. Its protein is CASSYPGRNEKLFF.

This clonotype was found a few times. The CDR3 coding sequence is TGTGCCAGCAGTTACGGGGGTGTGGCAGGGGGCGACTATGGCTACACCTTC. Its protein product is CASSYGGVAGGDYGYTF. The V gene is TRBV6-5, the J gene TRBJ1-2, with TRBD1 matching over 8 bases. Germline trimming cut 2 bases from V and 3 bases from J; bases unmatched to any gene: 11. The CDR3 loop spans 17 amino acids. Germline loops: CDR1 MNHEY, CDR2 SVGAGI.

This clonotype was observed at least ten times. V gene TRBV11-3 combines with J gene TRBJ2-1; D remains unclear. Trimming cost V 0 bases and J 4 bases, with 7 bases left between them. Germline CDR1 is SGHNT and CDR2 is YENEEA. CDR3 length: 14 amino acids. The CDR3 protein is CASSLEDQYNEQFF. The CDR3, as DNA: TGTGCCAGCAGCTTAGAGGACCAGTACAATGAGCAGTTCTTC.

The table lists this clonotype with many counts. This chain links TRBV28 with TRBJ2-1; D may be TRBD1 (5 bases). Germline V gene sequence: CDR1 MDHEN, CDR2 SYDVKM. This CDR3 contains 14 residues. V gave up 3 bases and J gave up 4 bases, with 10 bases separating them. CDR3 loop: CASSLRTRYNEQFF. CDR3 DNA sequence: TGTGCCAGCAGTTTGCGGACAAGGTACAATGAGCAGTTCTTC.

With regard to this clonotype: This may be a read error: a much more frequent sequence differs by one nucleotide. V and J are TRBV28 and TRBJ1-2, with D uncertain. CDR1 is MDHEN and CDR2 is SYDVKM in the germline V gene. Trimming took 6 bases from V and 6 from J, leaving 14 bases between them. The CDR3 is made up of 13 amino acids. The CDR3: CASRGRGADGYTF. The CDR3, as DNA: TGTGCCAGCAGGGGTCGGGGTGCTGATGGCTACACCTTC.

This clonotype was detected a few times. V and J are TRBV4-1 and TRBJ2-5; possibly TRBD1 for D (6 bases). The germline CDR1 and CDR2 sequences are MGHRA and YSYEKL. This CDR3 spans 17 amino acids. V lost 1 base and J 1 base, leaving 16 bases between the germline ends. The CDR3 reads CASSQGVTGKSQETQYF. CDR3 DNA: TGCGCCAGCAGCCAAGGTGTGACAGGCAAATCCCAAGAGACCCAGTACTTC.

There are many counts of this clonotype. The gene calls are TRBV28 and TRBJ1-2; TRBD1 aligns across 9 bases. The germline V gene encodes CDR1 MDHEN and CDR2 SYDVKM. The junction had 8 bases not matched to a gene; V was cut back by 5 bases and J by 4 bases. CDR3 size: 15 residues. CDR3 loop: CASSPWDRVGYGYTF. CDR3 nucleotides: TGTGCCAGCAGTCCCTGGGACAGGGTGGGCTATGGCTACACCTTC.

This clonotype was detected ten times or more. The chain has TRBV11-2 and TRBJ2-2; D gene ambiguous. V lost 1 base to trimming and J lost 3 bases, with 6 bases between them. Germline V lookup: CDR1 SGHAT, CDR2 FQNNGV. The CDR3 consists of 14 residues. This CDR3 reads CASSLVRHTGELFF. The CDR3 DNA follows: TGTGCCAGCAGCTTAGTCAGGCACACCGGGGAGCTGTTTTTT.

This clonotype has more than one count but fewer than ten. This rearrangement joins TRBV28 to TRBJ1-4; 7 bases are shared with TRBD1. J was trimmed by 7 bases and V by 3 bases; bases with no gene match: 8. The germline V gene has CDR1 MDHEN and CDR2 SYDVKM. This CDR3 comprises 15 residues. CDR3 in DNA: TGTGCCAGCAGTTTGGTCCAGGGGGGTGTTGAAAAACTGTTTTTT. This gives the protein CASSLVQGGVEKLFF.

At least ten counts were recorded for this clonotype. V usage is TRBV9 and J usage is TRBJ2-2; the D is unclear. The CDR3 has 15 residues. V shed 4 bases and J shed 6 bases, with 16 bases lying between them. Germline assignment: CDR1 SGDLS and CDR2 YYNGEE. The DNA for the CDR3 is TGTGCCAGCAGCCCCTACGGCCTAGAACCCGGGGAGCTGTTTTTT. Amino acids: CASSPYGLEPGELFF.

This clonotype was observed many times. The V call is TRBV30, the J call TRBJ2-2; D remains ambiguous. Trimming removed 2 bases from V and 5 bases from J, with 12 bases in between. Germline assignment: CDR1 GTSNPN and CDR2 SVGIG (reference sequence). The CDR3 length is 14 residues. This chain's CDR3 is CAWSKAVSTGELFF. Written as DNA, the CDR3 is TGTGCCTGGAGTAAGGCAGTTAGTACCGGGGAGCTGTTTTTT.

This clonotype was observed at least ten times. CDR3 protein: CASSQEKLSGYVRTEAFF. Written as DNA, the CDR3 is TGTGCCAGCAGCCAAGAAAAACTATCAGGGTATGTAAGAACTGAAGCTTTCTTT. The V and J genes are TRBV3-1 and TRBJ1-1; maybe TRBD1 (5 bases). The CDR3 contains 18 residues. Trimming took off 0 bases at V and 5 bases at J, with 22 bases between the two ends. CDR1 and CDR2 (germline): LGHDT, YNNKEL (reference sequence).

The table lists this clonotype with many counts. The J gene is TRBJ2-1, the V gene TRBV7-2, with D possibly TRBD1 on 5 matching bases. Germline CDR1 and CDR2: SGHTA and FQGNSA. The V and J ends lost 4 bases and 5 bases respectively, with 15 bases between them. The CDR3 covers 15 residues. The CDR3 nucleotides are TGTGCCAGCAGCTGGTCGTGGGGCAGTGACAATGAGCAGTTCTTC. This codes for CASSWSWGSDNEQFF.

In this sample, this clonotype turned up many times. This chain joins TRBV28 and TRBJ1-2; D remains ambiguous. Between the trimmed V and J ends, which lost 4 bases and 9 bases, there was a span of 21 bases. The germline V gene encodes CDR1 MDHEN and CDR2 SYDVKM. The CDR3 contains 15 residues. CDR3 amino acids: CASSSSKDRRGSYTF. CDR3 DNA: TGTGCCAGCAGTTCAAGTAAAGACCGTCGTGGTAGCTACACCTTC.

This clonotype was counted at least ten times. CDR3 in amino acids: CASSERPGLPRLYNEQFF. The CDR3 bases are TGTGCCAGCAGTGAACGCCCGGGACTCCCAAGACTCTACAATGAGCAGTTCTTC. V is TRBV6-1 and J is TRBJ2-1; perhaps TRBD2 as D (6 bases). CDR3 length: 18 residues. The V gene lost 2 bases and the J gene lost 3 bases, with 20 bases spanning the gap. Germline lookup yields CDR1 MNHNS and CDR2 SASEGT.

This clonotype was detected only a few times. The chain employs TRBV19 and TRBJ1-2; D call uncertain. CDR3 length: 14 residues. Germline assignment: CDR1 LNHDA and CDR2 SQIVND (reference sequence). V lost 3 bases and J 4 bases, leaving 12 bases between the germline ends. CDR3 region: CASSIAGVGYGYTF. The CDR3, as DNA: TGTGCCAGTAGTATCGCAGGAGTGGGCTATGGCTACACCTTC.

This clonotype was observed at least ten times. The CDR3 nucleotides read TGTGCCAGCAGCTTATCAGGCAGGGACCCTGAAGCTTTCTTT. Protein product: CASSLSGRDPEAFF. The rearrangement uses TRBV7-9 and TRBJ1-1; D may be TRBD1 (5 bases). The germline V and J ends were trimmed by 2 bases and 6 bases, with 13 bases remaining between them. The CDR3 is 14 amino acids. The germline V gene encodes CDR1 SEHNR and CDR2 FQNEAQ (reference sequence).